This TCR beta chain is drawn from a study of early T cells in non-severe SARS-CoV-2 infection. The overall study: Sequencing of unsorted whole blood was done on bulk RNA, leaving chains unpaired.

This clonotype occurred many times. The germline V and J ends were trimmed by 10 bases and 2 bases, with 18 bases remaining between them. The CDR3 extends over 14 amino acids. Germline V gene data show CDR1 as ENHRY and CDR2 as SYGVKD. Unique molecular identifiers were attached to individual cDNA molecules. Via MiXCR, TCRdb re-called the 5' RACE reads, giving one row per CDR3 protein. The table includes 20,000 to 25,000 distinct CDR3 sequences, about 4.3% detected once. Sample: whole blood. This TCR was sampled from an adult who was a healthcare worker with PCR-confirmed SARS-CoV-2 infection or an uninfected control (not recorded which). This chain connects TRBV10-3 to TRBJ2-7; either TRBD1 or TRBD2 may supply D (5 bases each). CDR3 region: CATTGTPRAYEQYF. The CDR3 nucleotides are TGTGCCACGACCGGGACCCCCAGGGCCTACGAGCAGTACTTC.